The 28 T cell receptor beta chains in this list originate from one sample, sequenced in a study of T cells after yellow fever vaccination. A single record per CDR3 protein comes from TCRdb applying MiXCR to the 5' RACE reads. The sample contains 250,000 to 350,000 distinct CDR3 sequences, around 8.6% of which appear only once. Specimen: CD4+ T cells sorted from PBMCs, collected 5 days after the yellow fever booster vaccination. These receptors originate from a man aged 18 to 29 who received the YFV17D yellow fever vaccine.

The J gene is TRBJ2-1, the V gene TRBV20-1; TRBD2 matches 9 bases. V lost 6 bases and J lost 6; bases outside the gene matches: 12. The CDR3 is made up of 15 amino acids. CDR1 and CDR2 from the germline V gene are DFQATT and SNEGSKA (reference sequence). The chain's CDR3 is CSALTGLAGRNEQFF. CDR3 nucleotide sequence: TGCAGTGCCCTCACGGGTCTAGCGGGGCGCAATGAGCAGTTCTTC.

CDR3 amino acids: CASSFFSQDTGELFF. CDR3 coding DNA: TGCGCCAGCAGCTTTTTTTCACAGGACACCGGGGAGCTGTTTTTT. The chain uses TRBV5-1 and TRBJ2-2; D may be TRBD1 (5 bases). V lost 2 bases to trimming and J lost 3 bases, with 11 bases between them. Germline CDR1 reads SGHRS; CDR2 reads YFSETQ. This CDR3 spans 15 amino acids.

This clonotype showed up just a few times. The J gene is TRBJ2-5, the V gene TRBV5-4; 9 bases line up with TRBD2. The trim removed 3 bases at V and 5 bases at J, leaving 8 bases unmatched. The germline CDR1 and CDR2 sequences are SGHNT and YYREEE (reference sequence). The CDR3 has 15 amino acids. The CDR3 reads CASSSLAGREETQYF. The CDR3 nucleotides read TGTGCCAGCAGCTCCCTAGCGGGACGCGAGGAGACCCAGTACTTC.

This clonotype has ten or more counts. The CDR3 sequence is CASNRLTDTQYF. DNA of the CDR3: TGTGCCAGCAATCGATTAACAGATACGCAGTATTTT. This rearrangement joins TRBV7-8 to TRBJ2-3, with no clear D. Germline CDR1 SGHVS, CDR2 FQNEAQ. The V end was cut by 7 bases, the J end by 3 bases, with 8 bases between. This CDR3 is 12 amino acids long.

At least ten counts were recorded for this clonotype. The chain uses TRBV19 and TRBJ1-1; D remains ambiguous. The V gene's germline CDR1 is LNHDA and CDR2 SQIVND (reference sequence). Trimming left V 7 bases short and J 2 bases short, with 14 bases between. This CDR3 comprises 14 residues. The CDR3 DNA reads as TGTGCCAGTAAAGTTGGCACGCACAACACTGAAGCTTTCTTT. Its protein product is CASKVGTHNTEAFF.

This clonotype was observed a handful of times. V gene TRBV6-6 combines with J gene TRBJ2-7; D is possibly TRBD2 (5 bases). The CDR3 length is 13 residues. The germline V and J ends were trimmed by 5 bases and 6 bases, with 14 bases remaining between them. Germline CDR1 is MNHNY and CDR2 is SVGAGI (reference sequence). CDR3 coding DNA: TGTGCCAGCAGTCCCGTCGGGAAGGTCGAGCAGTACGTC. Translating gives CASSPVGKVEQYV.

V gene TRBV6-2 or TRBV6-3 combines with J gene TRBJ1-1, with a possible D match to TRBD1 (6 bases). The CDR3 spans 15 residues. V lost 1 base and J lost 4, with 13 bases in between. CDR1 is MNHEY, CDR2 SVGEGT, per germline. The CDR3 is CASSYLGGSFTEAFF. CDR3 DNA sequence: TGTGCCAGCAGTTACTTAGGGGGATCGTTCACTGAAGCTTTCTTT.

V and J are TRBV5-1 and TRBJ2-3; D might be TRBD1 (6 bases). V was pared by 0 bases and J by 3 bases, with 11 bases between. CDR1 and CDR2 from the germline V gene are SGHRS and YFSETQ. The CDR3 is 15 amino acids. Here the CDR3 reads CASSLASQGTDTQYF. CDR3 DNA sequence: TGCGCCAGCAGCTTGGCTTCGCAGGGGACAGATACGCAGTATTTT.

This chain connects TRBV14 to TRBJ2-3, with D perhaps TRBD2 (5 bases). The CDR3 contains 16 residues. CDR1 SGHDN and CDR2 FVKESK come from the germline V gene. Trimming took 3 bases from V and 2 from J, leaving 15 bases between them. The CDR3 DNA reads as TGTGCCAGCAGCCACGGCCCGGGGTTCTACACAGATACGCAGTATTTT. This gives the protein CASSHGPGFYTDTQYF. Filled out from reference TRBV14 and TRBJ2-3, the complete variable domain reads EAGVTQFPSHSVIEKGQTVTLRCDPISGHDNLYWYRRVMGKEIKFLLHFVKESKQDESGMPNNRFLAERTGGTYSTLKVQPAELEDSGVYFCASSHGPGFYTDTQYFGPGTRLTVL.

V and J are TRBV5-1 and TRBJ2-2; D is perhaps TRBD1 (6 bases). This CDR3 has 13 amino acids. CDR1 is SGHRS and CDR2 is YFSETQ in the germline V gene. The V end lost 7 bases, the J end lost 3 bases, and 10 bases lay between the germline ends. The CDR3 here is CASGDTDTGELFF. CDR3 DNA: TGCGCCAGCGGGGACACTGACACCGGGGAGCTGTTTTTT.

This clonotype was counted a few times. CDR3 residues: CASSQGSNYGYTF. The DNA of the CDR3 is TGTGCCAGCAGCCAAGGCAGCAACTATGGCTACACCTTC. The V and J genes are TRBV7-2 and TRBJ1-2; no firm D call. The CDR3 sequence is 13 residues long. The germline gives CDR1 SGHTA, CDR2 FQGNSA. Trimming left V 5 bases short and J 2 bases short, with 9 bases between.

This clonotype appeared many times. The J gene is TRBJ2-2, the V gene TRBV4-3, with 7 bases identical to TRBD2. The CDR3 is made up of 18 amino acids. CDR1 is LGHNA, CDR2 YSLEER, per germline. V lost 0 bases, J lost 11 bases, and 18 bases stayed unmatched. CDR3 residues: CASSQDTRAAGRVGELFF. For the CDR3, the DNA is TGCGCCAGCAGCCAAGACACGAGAGCTGCAGGGAGGGTCGGTGAGCTGTTTTTT.

The chain couples TRBV19 to TRBJ2-4, with D unresolved. The CDR3 runs 14 residues. CDR1 is LNHDA, CDR2 SQIVND, per germline (reference sequence). Between the trimmed V and J ends, which lost 6 bases and 4 bases, there was a span of 13 bases. Here the CDR3 DNA reads TGTGCCAGTAGGCCCCTGAGAAGTAAAAACATTCAGTACTTC. Its protein is CASRPLRSKNIQYF.

The chain recombines TRBV11-1 with TRBJ1-1, with D perhaps TRBD1 (6 bases). The germline V and J ends were trimmed by 5 bases and 5 bases, with 18 bases remaining between them. CDR1 and CDR2 (germline): SGHAT, FQDESV (reference sequence). The CDR3 runs 15 residues. CDR3 sequence (DNA): TGTGCCAGCAGCCCTACAGGGTGGCGGCAAACTGAAGCTTTCTTT. The encoded protein is CASSPTGWRQTEAFF.

The CDR3 loop is CASSRGTVQYF. CDR3 DNA sequence: TGCGCCAGCAGCCGGGGGACAGTGCAGTACTTC. The rearrangement uses TRBV5-1 and TRBJ2-7; tentative D call: TRBD1 (7 bases). In germline, CDR1 is SGHRS, CDR2 YFSETQ. The CDR3 spans 11 residues. V shed 4 bases and J shed 9 bases, with 11 bases lying between them.

There are a few counts of this clonotype. The V and J genes are TRBV6-5 and TRBJ2-3; 7 bases line up with TRBD2. V was clipped by 7 bases and J by 2 bases; unmatched bases: 6. The V gene's germline CDR1 is MNHEY and CDR2 SVGAGI. The length of the CDR3 is 14 residues. CDR3 DNA sequence: TGTGCCAGCAAAGCCGGGGGGAACACAGATACGCAGTATTTT. This gives the protein CASKAGGNTDTQYF.

This clonotype has only a few counts. J is TRBJ1-2 and V is TRBV21-1; the D call in the table, TRBD1, was not verified against the DNA. TRBV21-1 is described as a pseudogene. This CDR3 region has 14 residues. The CDR3 DNA reads as TGTGCCAGCAGCCCCCCAGGGACACCGAGGGGGTACACCTTC. Protein sequence: CASSPPGTPRGYTF.

In this sample, this clonotype turned up a few times. V usage is TRBV5-4 and J usage is TRBJ1-4; 7 nucleotides line up with TRBD1. Looked up from germline, CDR1 is SGHNT and CDR2 is YYREEE (reference sequence). The CDR3 sequence is 17 residues long. Losses at the gene ends were 4 bases for V and 2 bases for J; bases not matched to a gene: 11. CDR3: CASSRRNRGGTNEKLFF. CDR3 in DNA: TGTGCCAGCAGCCGCCGGAACAGGGGCGGGACTAATGAAAAACTGTTTTTT. Complete variable domain (other parts from reference TRBV5-4 and TRBJ1-4): ETGVTQSPTHLIKTRGQQVTLRCSSQSGHNTVSWYQQALGQGPQFIFQYYREEENGRGNFPPRFSGLQFPNYSSELNVNALELDDSALYLCASSRRNRGGTNEKLFFGSGTQLSVL.

The chain couples TRBV6-2 or TRBV6-3 to TRBJ1-2; D call uncertain. CDR3 length: 14 amino acids. Trimming took off 2 bases at V and 4 bases at J, with 11 bases between the two ends. CDR1 is MNHEY, CDR2 SVGEGT, per germline. CDR3 in amino acids: CASSYASRFYGYTF. For the CDR3, the DNA is TGTGCCAGCAGTTACGCGTCCCGCTTCTATGGCTACACCTTC.

Comment on this clonotype: One end of the junction varies from germline; a read error may be responsible. The rearrangement uses TRBV6-2 or TRBV6-3 and TRBJ2-1; no definite D call. This CDR3 spans 12 amino acids. CDR1 and CDR2 from the germline V gene are MNHEY and SVGEGT. CDR3 amino acids: CASINLYDEQFF. The CDR3 nucleotides are TGTGCCAGCATCAACCTCTACGATGAGCAGTTCTTC.

The V and J genes are TRBV5-4 and TRBJ1-2; D remains ambiguous. The CDR3 extends over 15 amino acids. The V and J ends lost 0 bases and 7 bases respectively, with 16 bases between them. Germline values: CDR1 SGHNT, CDR2 YYREEE (reference sequence). This CDR3 is CASSLGRLYGGGYTF. The CDR3 DNA reads TGTGCCAGCAGCTTGGGACGGCTCTATGGTGGTGGCTACACCTTC.

The chain joins TRBV20-1 to TRBJ2-3; 12 bases line up with TRBD2. V lost 7 bases to trimming and J lost 2 bases; unmatched junction nucleotides: 10. The germline V gene encodes CDR1 DFQATT and CDR2 SNEGSKA (reference sequence). The CDR3 is 16 residues long. CDR3 residues: CSVPGLAGKTTDTQYF. The CDR3 DNA follows: TGCAGTGTTCCCGGACTAGCGGGGAAGACCACAGATACGCAGTATTTT.

This clonotype has ten or more counts. This chain uses TRBV7-2 with TRBJ2-1; D is unresolved. The CDR3 has 13 amino acids. V lost 5 bases, J lost 3 bases, and 8 bases lay in between. CDR1 and CDR2 (germline): SGHTA, FQGNSA. The CDR3 DNA follows: TGTGCCAGCAGCATCCCCAGCTACAATGAGCAGTTCTTC. Translation gives CASSIPSYNEQFF. Full variable domain (rest looked up from reference TRBV7-2 and TRBJ2-1): GAGVSQSPSNKVTEKGKDVELRCDPISGHTALYWYRQSLGQGLEFLIYFQGNSAPDKSGLPSDRFSAERTGGSVSTLTIQRTQQEDSAVYLCASSIPSYNEQFFGPGTRLTVL.

This chain connects TRBV12-3 or TRBV12-4 to TRBJ2-5; D is unresolved. Trimming took off 3 bases at V and 5 bases at J, with 10 bases between the two ends. The CDR3 covers 13 residues. The CDR3 protein is CASSFFGAETQYF. The CDR3 nucleotides are TGTGCCAGCAGTTTTTTTGGAGCCGAGACCCAGTACTTC.

This clonotype is labeled medium-sized. The rearrangement uses TRBV7-9 and TRBJ2-3; D possibly corresponds to TRBD1 (6 bases). The germline V gene has CDR1 SEHNR and CDR2 FQNEAQ (reference sequence). V was clipped by 3 bases and J by 2 bases, with 9 bases between them. The CDR3 consists of 14 residues. The CDR3 nucleotides read TGTGCCAGCAGCTTTTCAGGGGACACAGATACGCAGTATTTT. Amino acid sequence: CASSFSGDTDTQYF.

This clonotype appeared a few times. The genes are TRBV20-1 and TRBJ1-5; perhaps TRBD1 as D (6 bases). With 3 bases removed from V and 0 bases from J, the gap between germline ends came to 9 bases. The CDR3 covers 14 residues. Germline V gene data show CDR1 as DFQATT and CDR2 as SNEGSKA (reference sequence). The CDR3 protein is CSARLGGSNQPQHF. DNA for the CDR3: TGCAGTGCTAGGTTAGGGGGTAGCAATCAGCCCCAGCATTTT.

This clonotype was recorded a few times. The chain joins TRBV25-1 to TRBJ2-2; D not resolved. Germline values: CDR1 MGHDK, CDR2 SYGVNS. V lost 4 bases to trimming and J lost 5 bases, with 5 bases between them. There are 12 residues in the CDR3. CDR3 sequence reads: CASSAVTGELFF. The CDR3 region has the DNA TGTGCCAGCAGTGCAGTAACCGGGGAGCTGTTTTTT.

This chain joins TRBV7-2 and TRBJ2-3, with D perhaps being TRBD1 or TRBD2 (5 bases each). In germline, CDR1 is SGHTA, CDR2 FQGNSA. CDR3 size: 14 residues. Trimming cost V 1 base and J 14 bases, with 19 bases left between them. CDR3 DNA: TGTGCCAGCAGCTTAGAAAGGTCGTTCGGGGCGCCGTATTTT. It encodes CASSLERSFGAPYF.